A single sample gave rise to the 32 T cell receptor beta chains below, sequenced in a study of technical replicates of blood from a handful of donors. TCRdb keeps only in-frame clones here, not all; method: immunoSEQ multiplex PCR. Of 100,000 or so clones in the sample, over 95% were seen once. Source material: T cells isolated from PBMCs. These receptors were collected from a human donor in good health.

This clone is a singleton in its sample. The V call is TRBV5-1, the J call TRBJ2-3; 7 nucleotides align to TRBD2. The CDR3 loop spans 15 amino acids. J lost 2 bases, V lost 0 bases, and 3 bases had no gene match. Germline CDR1 and CDR2: SGHRS and YFSETQ. CDR3 coding DNA: TGCGCCAGCAGCTTGGAAGCGGGGACCACAGATACGCAGTATTTT. Protein sequence: CASSLEAGTTDTQYF.

The chain links TRBV4-1 to TRBJ1-6; D gene uncertain. From germline, CDR1 is MGHRA and CDR2 YSYEKL. Trimming removed 1 base from V and 0 bases from J, with 4 bases in between. This CDR3 is 15 amino acids long. This chain's CDR3 is CASSQGSSYNSPLHF. The CDR3 DNA follows: TGCGCCAGCAGCCAAGGGAGCTCCTATAATTCACCCCTCCACTTT.

The chain carries TRBV7-6 and TRBJ2-7, with 14 positions matching TRBD2. Trimming took 5 bases from V and 5 from J; bases not matched to a gene: 2. Germline CDR1 and CDR2: SGHVS and FNYEAQ. This CDR3 has 14 residues. CDR3: CASSPGLAGDEQYF. Written as DNA, the CDR3 is TGTGCCAGCAGCCCGGGACTAGCGGGAGACGAGCAGTACTTC.

The chain employs TRBV7-9 and TRBJ2-3; no definite D call. Between the trimmed V and J ends, which lost 2 bases and 4 bases, there was a span of 13 bases. The germline V gene has CDR1 SEHNR and CDR2 FQNEAQ (reference sequence). This CDR3 region has 15 residues. The CDR3 nucleotides read TGTGCCAGCAGCTTACTCTCGGGTAGGCCAGATACGCAGTATTTT. Its protein product is CASSLLSGRPDTQYF.

CDR3 residues: CASSYGRTGGQPQHF. As DNA, the CDR3 is TGTGCCAGCAGCTACGGTCGGACAGGGGGTCAGCCCCAGCATTTT. V usage is TRBV13 and J usage is TRBJ1-5, with 10 bases aligning to TRBD1. Germline V gene sequence: CDR1 PRHDT, CDR2 FYEKMQ (reference sequence). The CDR3 has 15 residues. V dropped 4 bases and J dropped 6; count of bases not matched to a gene: 6.

The V and J genes are TRBV6-1 and TRBJ1-2, with D possibly being TRBD1 (5 bases). Trimming took 4 bases from V and 3 from J, leaving 15 bases between them. There are 15 residues in the CDR3. The germline V gene has CDR1 MNHNS and CDR2 SASEGT. CDR3: CASSAPRGGDYGYTF. The CDR3 DNA follows: TGTGCCAGCAGTGCCCCACGAGGAGGGGACTATGGCTACACCTTC.

This clone was found once. The rearrangement links TRBV7-8 to TRBJ1-1; 7 positions match TRBD1. Germline V CDR1 and CDR2: SGHVS, FQNEAQ. The V segment lost 5 bases and the J segment 1 base; nucleotides outside the gene matches: 10. This CDR3 is built from 16 residues. Written as DNA, the CDR3 is TGTGCCAGCAGCCCCGACGGGGGACAGAAGAACACTGAAGCTTTCTTT. It translates to CASSPDGGQKNTEAFF.

The gene calls are TRBV11-1 and TRBJ2-3; perhaps TRBD1 as D (7 bases). V was trimmed by 3 bases and J by 4 bases, leaving 14 bases between them. This CDR3 contains 15 residues. Germline CDR1 SGHAT, CDR2 FQDESV (reference sequence). In DNA, the CDR3 is TGTGCCAGCAGCTTGTTCGGCAGGGGGGCAGATACGCAGTATTTT. As protein: CASSLFGRGADTQYF.

This chain links TRBV30 with TRBJ1-6, with D perhaps matching TRBD1 (6 bases). Per germline, CDR1 GTSNPN and CDR2 SVGIG (reference sequence). The V and J ends lost 3 bases and 0 bases respectively, with 15 bases between them. The CDR3 runs to 17 residues. The CDR3 is CAWRDVQGSSYNSPLHF. The CDR3 nucleotides are TGTGCCTGGAGAGACGTACAGGGTAGCTCCTATAATTCACCCCTCCACTTT.

J is TRBJ2-1 and V is TRBV2; 11 nucleotides match TRBD2. The junction had 8 bases not matched to a gene; V was cut back by 7 bases and J by 3 bases. The CDR3 covers 16 residues. The V gene's germline CDR1 is SNHLY and CDR2 FYNNEI. The chain's CDR3 is CASNPTGTSGYNEQFF. The CDR3 region has the DNA TGTGCCAGCAACCCGACCGGGACTAGCGGCTACAATGAGCAGTTCTTC.

The rearrangement uses TRBV7-9 and TRBJ2-2, with 10 nucleotides matching TRBD1. Losses at the gene ends were 5 bases for V and 4 bases for J; bases not matched to a gene: 7. CDR1 is SEHNR, CDR2 FQNEAQ, per germline (reference sequence). This CDR3 region has 16 residues. The DNA for the CDR3 is TGTGCCAGCAGCCGACAGGGGGCGTCCGGCACCGGGGAGCTGTTTTTT. This translates into CASSRQGASGTGELFF.

This chain uses TRBV5-1 with TRBJ1-4; D remains unclear. V gave up 2 bases and J gave up 0 bases, with 8 bases separating them. This CDR3 has 15 residues. The germline gives CDR1 SGHRS, CDR2 YFSETQ. The CDR3 DNA follows: TGCGCCAGCAGCTTATTCTCTGCAACTAATGAAAAACTGTTTTTT. The encoded protein is CASSLFSATNEKLFF.

The CDR3 sequence is CASSPRRGRKDEQFF. In DNA, the CDR3 is TGTGCCAGCAGCCCCCGGAGGGGGCGTAAGGATGAGCAGTTCTTC. The V gene is TRBV7-9, the J gene TRBJ2-1; TRBD1 might be the D (7 bases). Trimming pared 5 bases from V and 8 bases from J, leaving 19 bases between. The CDR3 spans 15 residues. Germline V gives CDR1 SEHNR, CDR2 FQNEAQ (reference sequence).

V and J are TRBV6-1 and TRBJ1-5; no firm D call. Trimming pared 3 bases from V and 7 bases from J, leaving 4 bases between. This CDR3 is built from 11 residues. The germline CDR1 and CDR2 sequences are MNHNS and SASEGT. The chain's CDR3 is CASSDFQPQHF. Here the CDR3 DNA reads TGTGCCAGCAGTGACTTCCAGCCCCAGCATTTT.

This chain links TRBV5-1 with TRBJ1-1; D is undetermined. V was cut by 2 bases and J by 2 bases, with 10 bases left in between. From germline, CDR1 is SGHRS and CDR2 YFSETQ. There are 14 residues in the CDR3. This CDR3 reads CASSFREGNTEAFF. For the CDR3, the DNA is TGCGCCAGCAGCTTTCGGGAGGGAAACACTGAAGCTTTCTTT. Looking up the rest from reference TRBV5-1 and TRBJ1-1 gives the full variable domain: KAGVTQTPRYLIKTRGQQVTLSCSPISGHRSVSWYQQTPGQGLQFLFEYFSETQRNKGNFPGRFSGRQFSNSRSEMNVSTLELGDSALYLCASSFREGNTEAFFGQGTRLTVV.

The chain is built from TRBV6-1 and TRBJ2-3; D is unclear. The length of the CDR3 is 15 residues. Trimming removed 4 bases from V and 0 bases from J, with 11 bases in between. CDR1 and CDR2 from the germline V gene are MNHNS and SASEGT. This CDR3 is CASSVTLSSTDTQYF. DNA of the CDR3: TGTGCCAGCAGTGTAACACTATCTAGCACAGATACGCAGTATTTT.

This clone was seen just once. The V gene is TRBV9, the J gene TRBJ2-7, with TRBD1 matching over 8 bases. Germline V lookup: CDR1 SGDLS, CDR2 YYNGEE. V lost 0 bases and J lost 3; bases outside the gene matches: 8. The CDR3 has 16 amino acids. The CDR3 loop is CASSVGGGQALYEQYF. The CDR3 bases are TGTGCCAGCAGCGTAGGAGGGGGACAGGCCCTCTACGAGCAGTACTTC.

The rearrangement links TRBV20-1 to TRBJ2-1; the D is unclear. CDR1 and CDR2 from the germline V gene are DFQATT and SNEGSKA (reference sequence). The CDR3 has 9 residues. CDR3 residues: CSAYNEQFF. In DNA, the CDR3 is TGCAGCGCTTATAATGAGCAGTTCTTC.

This chain joins TRBV13 and TRBJ2-1; TRBD2 matches at 8 bases. Germline V gene sequence: CDR1 PRHDT, CDR2 FYEKMQ (reference sequence). The CDR3 has 15 amino acids. V shed 0 bases and J 5 bases; nucleotides not matched to a gene: 3. The CDR3 is CASSLGLAGHNEQFF. The CDR3 DNA reads TGTGCCAGCAGCTTAGGGCTAGCGGGCCACAATGAGCAGTTCTTC.

The V and J genes are TRBV19 and TRBJ2-1; D is undetermined. Germline CDR1 LNHDA, CDR2 SQIVND (reference sequence). Between the trimmed V and J ends, which lost 1 base and 5 bases, there was a span of 9 bases. The CDR3 totals 14 residues. CDR3: CASSIGFRNNEQFF. CDR3 nucleotide sequence: TGTGCCAGTAGTATAGGGTTCAGGAACAATGAGCAGTTCTTC.

The rearrangement uses TRBV29-1 and TRBJ2-3, with a weak D call TRBD1 (6 bases). This CDR3 is 14 amino acids long. V shed 3 bases and J shed 1 base, with 11 bases lying between them. Germline values: CDR1 SQVTM, CDR2 ANQGSEA. CDR3 in amino acids: CSVDGGTRTDTQYF. The DNA for the CDR3 is TGCAGCGTTGATGGGGGCACCCGCACAGATACGCAGTATTTT.

A single count supports this clone. The chain has TRBV7-2 and TRBJ2-7; 10 bases agree with TRBD2. Unmatched junction bases numbered 2, after V lost 0 bases and J lost 3 bases. CDR3 length equals 15 residues. Looked up from germline, CDR1 is SGHTA and CDR2 is FQGNSA. CDR3 DNA: TGTGCCAGCAGCTTAGCGCTAGCGGGAGTCTACGAGCAGTACTTC. Translation: CASSLALAGVYEQYF. The full variable domain, its missing parts supplied by reference TRBV7-2 and TRBJ2-7, is GAGVSQSPSNKVTEKGKDVELRCDPISGHTALYWYRQSLGQGLEFLIYFQGNSAPDKSGLPSDRFSAERTGGSVSTLTIQRTQQEDSAVYLCASSLALAGVYEQYFGPGTRLTVT.

V and J are TRBV6-1 and TRBJ2-4; tentative D call: TRBD1 (5 bases). The CDR3 runs 14 residues. Trimming cost V 2 bases and J 8 bases, with 13 bases left between them. CDR1 MNHNS and CDR2 SASEGT come from the germline V gene. The CDR3 DNA sequence: TGTGCCAGCAGTGAATTGTCTCAAGGGGACATTCAGTACTTC. Its translation: CASSELSQGDIQYF.

This clone appeared once. The CDR3 here is CASSEDDGQAGFF. The CDR3 DNA is TGTGCCAGCAGTGAAGACGACGGGCAGGCGGGGTTTTTT. V is TRBV2 and J is TRBJ2-2; tentatively, D is TRBD2 (5 bases). Trimming cost V 1 base and J 16 bases, with 16 bases left between them. The CDR3 consists of 13 residues. Germline loops: CDR1 SNHLY, CDR2 FYNNEI.

The rearrangement links TRBV28 to TRBJ2-3; no firm D call. V dropped 6 bases and J dropped 9 bases, with 22 bases sitting between them. The CDR3 is made up of 15 amino acids. CDR1 and CDR2 (germline): MDHEN, SYDVKM. CDR3 nucleotides: TGTGCCAGCAGCTCCGCCCCCTTTACTATCATGACGCAGTATTTT. Protein product: CASSSAPFTIMTQYF.

The chain employs TRBV6-5 and TRBJ2-7; weak D call: TRBD2 (6 bases). The germline gives CDR1 MNHEY, CDR2 SVGAGI. The CDR3 has 14 amino acids. Trimming removed 0 bases at V and 7 bases at J, with 13 bases between. The CDR3 nucleotides read TGTGCCAGCAGTTACTCGGGGGGTGTGGGGGAGCAGTACTTC. This codes for CASSYSGGVGEQYF.

The rearrangement links TRBV19 to TRBJ2-1; TRBD2 agrees at 7 bases. Trimming cost V 7 bases and J 4 bases; bases outside gene matches: 13. The CDR3 loop spans 16 amino acids. Germline-derived CDR1 and CDR2 are LNHDA and SQIVND (reference sequence). DNA of the CDR3: TGTGCCAGTAAGGACGCGGGAGCAGCAACTTACAATGAGCAGTTCTTC. It is translated as CASKDAGAATYNEQFF. The complete variable domain, with remaining parts taken from reference TRBV19 and TRBJ2-1, reads DGGITQSPKYLFRKEGQNVTLSCEQNLNHDAMYWYRQDPGQGLRLIYYSQIVNDFQKGDIAEGYSVSREKKESFPLTVTSAQKNPTAFYLCASKDAGAATYNEQFFGPGTRLTVL.

This chain uses TRBV11-2 with TRBJ2-3, with D perhaps matching TRBD2 (7 bases). The germline V gene has CDR1 SGHAT and CDR2 FQNNGV. This CDR3 has 14 residues. The V gene lost 4 bases and the J gene lost 13 bases, with 21 bases spanning the gap. CDR3 sequence: CASSSSPAGASKYF. The CDR3 bases are TGTGCCAGCAGCTCATCCCCGGCGGGGGCTTCGAAGTATTTT.

The chain couples TRBV15 to TRBJ2-3, with a tentative D call TRBD2 (5 bases). The CDR3 covers 17 residues. Trimming left V 0 bases short and J 2 bases short, with 15 bases between. Germline V gene sequence: CDR1 LNHNV, CDR2 YYDKDF (reference sequence). CDR3 amino acids: CATSRDKEVTDTDTQYF. The CDR3 DNA sequence: TGTGCCACCAGCAGAGATAAGGAGGTGACGGACACAGATACGCAGTATTTT.

V and J are TRBV6-5 and TRBJ1-2; D not certain. CDR3 size: 15 residues. Deletions cut 6 bases from V and 0 bases from J, with 14 bases between. Germline assignment: CDR1 MNHEY and CDR2 SVGAGI. The CDR3 sequence is CASRLRGGSNYGYTF. The CDR3 DNA reads as TGTGCCAGCAGACTCCGTGGAGGGTCTAACTATGGCTACACCTTC.

The CDR3 here is CASTPWGGQSGNTIYF. CDR3 bases: TGTGCCAGCACCCCTTGGGGGGGGCAGTCGGGAAACACCATATATTTT. The genes are TRBV25-1 and TRBJ1-3, with a tentative D call TRBD1 (6 bases). V was shortened by 7 bases and J by 4 bases, with 20 bases between the two germline ends. This CDR3 spans 16 amino acids. Germline-derived CDR1 and CDR2 are MGHDK and SYGVNS.

This clone appeared a single time. This sequence joins TRBV19 and TRBJ1-2, with 7 bases matching TRBD1. CDR1 and CDR2 (germline): LNHDA, SQIVND (reference sequence). Germline trimming cut 3 bases from V and 8 bases from J; bases unmatched to any gene: 12. CDR3 size: 15 residues. The CDR3, as DNA: TGTGCCAGTAGTATCACTGAAGGGCAGGGGGGAGGCTACACCTTC. Encoded protein: CASSITEGQGGGYTF.